A selection of T cell receptor beta chains follows, all from one sample in a study of immune heterogeneity within non-small cell lung tumors. TCRdb re-called the multiplex PCR reads through MiXCR, storing one row per CDR3 protein. The sample lists 9,500 to 13,000 distinct CDR3 sequences, under 35% occurring once. The material sequenced was lung tumor tissue. These receptors were taken from a woman aged 45-65 years with non-small cell lung cancer. Each CDR3 is given with its conserved first and last residue. The D gene is left open where the match is weak. Rows may omit the clone size; those that give it use once, few, many or a size class.

abundance | j_gene | d_gene | v_gene | CDR3aa | CDR3nt
- | TRBJ1-6 | - | TRBV27 | CASSPESRAPYSPLHF | TGTGCCAGCAGTCCAGAGAGTCGGGCTCCATATTCACCCCTCCACTTT
few | TRBJ2-5 | TRBD2 | TRBV20-1 | CSPLVSGGKTQYF | TGCAGCCCCCTTGTTTCGGGGGGAAAGACCCAGTACTTC
- | TRBJ2-7 | TRBD2 | TRBV7-9 | CASSLGSGSRSYEQYF | TGTGCCAGCAGCTTAGGAAGCGGGAGTCGCTCCTACGAGCAGTACTTC
- | TRBJ1-3 | - | TRBV19 | CATSVLSGNTIYF | TGTGCCACCTCAGTTCTCTCTGGAAACACCATATATTTT
- | TRBJ2-7 | - | TRBV5-1 | CASSLWGDEQYF | TGCGCCAGCAGCTTGTGGGGCGACGAGCAGTACTTC
medium-sized | TRBJ2-3 | TRBD2 | TRBV18 | CASSLPPGLATDTQYF | TGTGCCAGCTCACTCCCCCCGGGACTAGCCACAGATACGCAGTATTTT
- | TRBJ2-1 | - | TRBV11-1 | CASSLEGPSHNEQFF | TGTGCCAGCAGCTTAGAGGGGCCCTCCCACAATGAGCAGTTCTTC
many | TRBJ1-5 | - | TRBV12-3/TRBV12-4 | CASSLYRVQPQHF | TGTGCCAGCAGTCTCTACAGGGTTCAGCCCCAGCATTTT
medium-sized | TRBJ2-7 | - | TRBV28 | CASSLFSRKSYEQYF | TGTGCCAGCAGTTTATTTTCTAGGAAATCCTACGAGCAGTACTTC
many | TRBJ2-7 | - | TRBV30 | CAWSFFPSGDEQYF | TGTGCCTGGAGTTTTTTCCCTTCTGGTGACGAGCAGTACTTC
once | TRBJ2-1 | TRBD1 | TRBV10-2 | CASSESKCGTGVLDEQFF | TGCGCCAGCAGTGAGTCGAAGTGCGGGACAGGGGTCTTAGATGAGCAGTTCTTC
- | TRBJ2-2 | - | TRBV6-1 | CASSEHYAPAFTTGELFF | TGTGCCAGCAGTGAACACTATGCCCCTGCGTTTACTACCGGGGAGCTGTTTTTT
medium-sized | TRBJ1-4 | - | TRBV2 | CASMLGFEKLFF | TGTGCCAGCATGCTGGGATTCGAAAAACTGTTTTTT
medium-sized | TRBJ2-7 | TRBD1 | TRBV6-1 | CASSGFGGRGYEQYF | TGTGCCAGCAGTGGCTTCGGAGGCAGGGGGTACGAGCAGTACTTC
many | TRBJ1-3 | - | TRBV6-1 | CASRGAGRSGNTIYF | TGTGCCAGCAGAGGCGCGGGGAGGTCTGGAAACACCATATATTTT
- | TRBJ1-2 | - | TRBV5-1 | CASSLGTADFNYGYTF | TGCGCCAGCAGCTTGGGGACAGCCGATTTTAACTATGGCTACACCTTC
many | TRBJ1-6 | - | TRBV28 | CASEKSSYNSPLHF | TGTGCCAGCGAAAAAAGCTCCTATAATTCACCCCTCCACTTT
- | TRBJ1-4 | - | TRBV28 | CASSFGEGARGVFF | -
many | TRBJ2-2 | TRBD2 | TRBV11-3 | CASSIRRTSRVGELFF | TGTGCCAGCAGCATCCGCCGGACTAGCAGGGTCGGGGAGCTGTTTTTT
medium-sized | TRBJ2-7 | - | TRBV15 | CATSQNSGYEQYF | TGTGCCACCAGCCAAAACAGCGGATACGAGCAGTACTTC
few | TRBJ1-4 | TRBD1 | TRBV18 | CASSPRDRAEKLFF | TGTGCCAGCTCACCAAGAGACAGGGCTGAAAAACTGTTTTTT
medium-sized | TRBJ2-7 | - | TRBV5-1 | CASSLGATYYEQYF | TGCGCCAGCAGCTTGGGGGCGACTTACTACGAGCAGTACTTC
medium-sized | TRBJ2-7 | - | TRBV7-8 | CASSLGDGLEQYF | TGTGCCAGCAGCTTAGGGGACGGACTCGAGCAGTACTTC
- | TRBJ2-2 | TRBD1 | TRBV28 | CASTVEGAWNTGELFF | TGTGCCAGCACCGTTGAGGGGGCATGGAACACCGGGGAGCTGTTTTTT
few | TRBJ1-1 | - | TRBV5-1 | CASSLVVAGNTEAFF | TGCGCCAGCAGCTTGGTAGTAGCGGGGAACACTGAAGCTTTCTTT
many | TRBJ2-7 | TRBD1 | TRBV2 | CASSRSGQAYEQYF | TGTGCCAGCAGCCGTTCCGGACAGGCCTACGAGCAGTACTTC
many | TRBJ1-3 | - | TRBV20-1 | CSARVGGTEGNTIYF | TGCAGTGCTAGAGTTGGGGGAACAGAAGGAAACACCATATATTTT
few | TRBJ2-5 | - | TRBV7-6 | CASSPDGQWETQYF | TGTGCCAGCAGCCCTGACGGTCAATGGGAGACCCAGTACTTC
medium-sized | TRBJ2-1 | TRBD1 | TRBV28 | CASSFWRQGKNNEQFF | TGTGCCAGCAGTTTCTGGAGACAGGGGAAAAACAATGAGCAGTTCTTC
- | TRBJ1-4 | TRBD1 | TRBV6-1 | CASSPLPQGGEKLFF | TGTGCCAGCAGTCCTCTTCCCCAGGGGGGTGAAAAACTGTTTTTT
medium-sized | TRBJ2-5 | - | TRBV12-3/TRBV12-4 | CASSIDRGSAFQETQYF | TGTGCCAGCAGCATAGACAGAGGGAGCGCCTTCCAAGAGACCCAGTACTTC
few | TRBJ1-6 | - | TRBV29-1 | CSGRDGSNSPLHF | TGCAGCGGCCGGGACGGTTCTAATTCACCCCTCCACTTT
- | TRBJ2-5 | TRBD1 | TRBV6-2/TRBV6-3 | CASSYPKSGTGDMETQYF | TGTGCCAGCAGTTACCCTAAAAGTGGGACAGGGGATATGGAGACCCAGTACTTC
medium-sized | TRBJ2-1 | - | TRBV12-3/TRBV12-4 | CASSLVGTAYNEQFF | TGTGCCAGCAGTTTAGTAGGGACGGCCTACAATGAGCAGTTCTTC
- | TRBJ2-1 | - | TRBV20-1 | CSAGPGRSLYNEQFF | TGCAGTGCTGGACCGGGACGGAGCCTCTACAATGAGCAGTTCTTC
many | TRBJ1-4 | - | TRBV6-1 | CASSWRAGGEKLFF | TGTGCCAGCAGTTGGAGGGCGGGAGGTGAAAAACTGTTTTTT
- | TRBJ2-3 | TRBD2 | TRBV9 | CASSPRTSGSADTQYF | TGTGCCAGCAGCCCACGGACTAGCGGGAGCGCAGATACGCAGTATTTT
medium-sized | TRBJ2-7 | - | TRBV20-1 | CSAVNPQGNGYEQYF | TGCAGTGCCGTAAACCCCCAGGGGAACGGTTACGAGCAGTACTTC
- | TRBJ2-5 | - | TRBV25-1 | CASAQGFGTQYF | TGTGCCAGTGCCCAGGGGTTTGGGACCCAGTACTTC
few | TRBJ1-1 | - | TRBV11-2 | CASSVQGSDTEAFF | TGTGCCAGCAGCGTACAGGGTAGTGACACTGAAGCTTTCTTT
many | TRBJ2-7 | - | TRBV4-2 | CASSQEASQDDEQYF | TGTGCCAGCAGCCAAGAAGCATCACAGGACGACGAGCAGTACTTC
- | TRBJ2-5 | - | TRBV30 | CAWSSNSYQETQYF | TGTGCCTGGAGTAGTAACAGTTATCAAGAGACCCAGTACTTC